Shown below are 21 T cell receptor beta chains from a single sample sequenced in a study of blood T cells in healthy people across ages. The use of a sample-barcoded 5' primer and a J-beta primer mix characterized a second PCR of roughly 7 to 11 cycles. TCRdb independently ran MiXCR on the 5' RACE reads; one entry per CDR3 protein. The sample comprises some 920,000 distinct CDR3 sequences, roughly 50% of which are singletons, and 20% to 25% rests with the top ten. Sequenced sample: blood. The origin of the receptors is an older woman in good health.

This rearrangement joins TRBV10-3 to TRBJ2-7; D is uncertain. This CDR3 has 15 amino acids. V lost 0 bases to trimming and J lost 2 bases, with 11 bases between them. The V gene's germline CDR1 is ENHRY and CDR2 SYGVKD. The CDR3: CAISESAAETYEQYF. In DNA, the CDR3 is TGTGCCATCAGTGAGTCGGCGGCCGAGACCTACGAGCAGTACTTC.

This chain connects TRBV12-3 or TRBV12-4 to TRBJ2-3, with a tentative D call TRBD2 (7 bases). Trimming pared 5 bases from V and 3 bases from J, leaving 18 bases between. This CDR3 contains 16 residues. CDR3 coding DNA: TGTGCCAGCAGTCTACAGGGAGGGTATGGAACAGATACGCAGTATTTT. Amino acids: CASSLQGGYGTDTQYF.

CDR3 DNA sequence: TGTGCCAGTAGTATCGAGTGGGGGGATGGGAATGAGCAGTTCTTC. Its translation: CASSIEWGDGNEQFF. V and J are TRBV19 and TRBJ2-1, with TRBD2 as a possible D gene (6 bases). The germline V gene encodes CDR1 LNHDA and CDR2 SQIVND (reference sequence). V lost 3 bases, J lost 7 bases, and 16 bases lay in between. The CDR3 runs 15 residues.

This clonotype appeared a single time. V gene TRBV28 combines with J gene TRBJ2-5; 9 bases are shared with TRBD1. The germline V gene has CDR1 MDHEN and CDR2 SYDVKM. V was clipped by 2 bases and J by 1 base; unmatched bases: 2. The CDR3 spans 15 residues. The CDR3: CASSLPTGGQETQYF. The CDR3 DNA is TGTGCCAGCAGTTTACCGACAGGGGGCCAAGAGACCCAGTACTTC. Full variable domain (missing parts from reference TRBV28 and TRBJ2-5): DVKVTQSSRYLVKRTGEKVFLECVQDMDHENMFWYRQDPGLGLRLIYFSYDVKMKEKGDIPEGYSVSREKKERFSLILESASTNQTSMYLCASSLPTGGQETQYFGPGTRLLVL.

This clonotype was seen only a few times. The chain couples TRBV29-1 to TRBJ2-3, with 8 bases fitting TRBD1. The CDR3 is made up of 14 amino acids. CDR1 and CDR2 from the germline V gene are SQVTM and ANQGSEA. V lost 0 bases to trimming and J lost 6 bases; unmatched junction nucleotides: 5. CDR3 protein: CSVEDDRGMDTQYF. The CDR3 region has the DNA TGCAGCGTTGAAGATGACAGGGGAATGGATACGCAGTATTTT.

This sequence joins TRBV28 and TRBJ2-3; D possibly corresponds to TRBD2 (6 bases). There are 15 residues in the CDR3. Looked up from germline, CDR1 is MDHEN and CDR2 is SYDVKM. Trimming shortened V by 6 bases and J by 0 bases, and 13 bases separated the two germline ends. The CDR3 sequence is CASRSPAGSTDTQYF. The CDR3 DNA reads as TGTGCCAGCAGGTCTCCGGCGGGGAGCACAGATACGCAGTATTTT.

V and J are TRBV7-8 and TRBJ2-4; D is unresolved. The CDR3 has 15 residues. V lost 2 bases to trimming and J lost 0 bases, with 8 bases between them. Germline CDR1 is SGHVS and CDR2 is FQNEAQ. The DNA of the CDR3 is TGTGCCAGCAGCTTATCCTCCGCAGCCAAAAACATTCAGTACTTC. Its protein is CASSLSSAAKNIQYF.

Regarding this clonotype: A much larger clone is a single base away; this may be a read error. V and J are TRBV12-3 or TRBV12-4 and TRBJ2-4; 10 nucleotides align to TRBD1. The CDR3 spans 15 residues. V shed 5 bases and J 13 bases; nucleotides not matched to a gene: 14. CDR3 sequence (DNA): TGTGCCAGCAGTCCCGGGACAGGGGAATGGGAGGCCCAGTACTTC. This translates into CASSPGTGEWEAQYF.

The chain carries TRBV16 and TRBJ2-7; 14 bases are a match to TRBD2. Germline CDR1 is KGHSY and CDR2 is FQNENV. The CDR3 extends over 17 amino acids. V shed 3 bases, J shed 5 bases, and the junction held 9 bases outside the gene matches. Here the CDR3 reads CASSHLGLAGVIHEQYF. The DNA for the CDR3 is TGTGCCAGCAGCCACCTGGGACTAGCGGGAGTAATACACGAGCAGTACTTC.

The table lists this clonotype with many counts. CDR3 sequence: CASSLKDHNEQFF. Written as DNA, the CDR3 is TGCGCCAGCAGCCTGAAGGACCACAATGAGCAGTTCTTC. This chain joins TRBV4-1 and TRBJ2-1; D is uncertain. The length of the CDR3 is 13 residues. V was trimmed by 4 bases and J by 5 bases, leaving 9 bases between them. Per germline, CDR1 MGHRA and CDR2 YSYEKL.

V usage is TRBV7-2 and J usage is TRBJ2-7; D might be TRBD1 or TRBD2, each matching 5 bases. The CDR3 sequence is 15 residues long. Germline assignment: CDR1 SGHTA and CDR2 FQGNSA. V gave up 1 base and J gave up 4 bases, with 14 bases separating them. CDR3 protein: CASSLDRGDGYEQYF. The CDR3 DNA follows: TGTGCCAGCAGCTTAGATCGAGGGGACGGGTACGAGCAGTACTTC.

The rearrangement uses TRBV7-2 and TRBJ2-3; 8 bases agree with TRBD2. This CDR3 has 16 residues. Losses at the gene ends were 5 bases for V and 6 bases for J; bases not matched to a gene: 13. The germline V gene encodes CDR1 SGHTA and CDR2 FQGNSA. The CDR3 is CASSPKLGRARDTQYF. In DNA, the CDR3 is TGTGCCAGCAGCCCTAAGCTCGGGAGGGCCAGGGATACGCAGTATTTT.

The chain is built from TRBV30 and TRBJ1-2, with no clear D. The CDR3 covers 11 residues. The germline gives CDR1 GTSNPN, CDR2 SVGIG (reference sequence). The V end was cut by 7 bases, the J end by 3 bases, with 9 bases between. The CDR3 DNA reads as TGTGCCTCTGAACACGACTATGGCTACACCTTC. Translating it yields CASEHDYGYTF. The full variable domain, its missing parts supplied by reference TRBV30 and TRBJ1-2, is SQTIHQWPATLVQPVGSPLSLECTVEGTSNPNLYWYRQAAGRGLQLLFYSVGIGQISSEVPQNLSASRPQDRQFILSSKKLLLSDSGFYLCASEHDYGYTFGSGTRLTVV.

The genes are TRBV7-3 and TRBJ2-1; D is possibly TRBD1 (5 bases). The CDR3 is 15 amino acids. The V end lost 4 bases, the J end lost 1 base, and 11 bases lay between the germline ends. Looked up from germline, CDR1 is SGHTA and CDR2 is FQGTGA. CDR3 DNA sequence: TGTGCCAGCAGCTCTCAGGGTCTGTCCTACAATGAGCAGTTCTTC. It is translated as CASSSQGLSYNEQFF.

The rearrangement links TRBV20-1 to TRBJ2-1, with 10 bases matching TRBD2. The CDR3 is 15 amino acids. The V segment lost 5 bases and the J segment 2 bases; nucleotides outside the gene matches: 6. CDR1 is DFQATT, CDR2 SNEGSKA, per germline (reference sequence). CDR3 coding DNA: TGCAGTGCTCCGAGCGGGAGGGACCCCTACAATGAGCAGTTCTTC. As protein: CSAPSGRDPYNEQFF.

This sequence joins TRBV20-1 and TRBJ2-2; 8 bases are a match to TRBD2. V dropped 0 bases and J dropped 5; count of bases not matched to a gene: 8. Looked up from germline, CDR1 is DFQATT and CDR2 is SNEGSKA (reference sequence). This CDR3 contains 16 residues. The CDR3 DNA follows: TGCAGTGCTAGAGATGCAGCGGGAGTTGGAACCGGGGAGCTGTTTTTT. Translated: CSARDAAGVGTGELFF.

The chain couples TRBV7-3 to TRBJ2-1; D is unclear. V lost 5 bases and J 5 bases, leaving 22 bases between the germline ends. Per the germline V gene, CDR1 is SGHTA and CDR2 is FQGTGA. This CDR3 has 17 amino acids. The CDR3 here is CASSPNSLTQVNNEQFF. In DNA form, the CDR3 reads TGTGCCAGCAGCCCAAATTCACTAACCCAAGTTAACAATGAGCAGTTCTTC.

In this sample, this clonotype turned up once. J is TRBJ1-2 and V is TRBV20-1; D gene uncertain. The V gene lost 6 bases and the J gene lost 8 bases, with 22 bases spanning the gap. The CDR3 has 14 residues. Germline CDR1 is DFQATT and CDR2 is SNEGSKA (reference sequence). In nucleotides, the CDR3 is TGCAGTGCCAGCGGTGGTCAGGCGGACCAAGGCTACACCTTC. Its protein product is CSASGGQADQGYTF.

This clonotype was counted a few times. V usage is TRBV29-1 and J usage is TRBJ2-7, with D possibly matching TRBD1 (6 bases). The CDR3 loop spans 14 amino acids. V dropped 4 bases and J dropped 2 bases, with 15 bases sitting between them. Germline assignment: CDR1 SQVTM and CDR2 ANQGSEA. The CDR3 DNA reads TGCAGCGTTGGGACAGCGGACCTACCCTACGAGCAGTACTTC. It codes for CSVGTADLPYEQYF.

This clonotype was seen many times. This chain joins TRBV29-1 and TRBJ1-6; 7 bases agree with TRBD1. V gave up 6 bases and J gave up 7 bases; unmatched junction bases: 9. Germline CDR1 and CDR2: SQVTM and ANQGSEA. The CDR3 has 14 amino acids. CDR3 bases: TGCAGCGTAGGTGGACAGGATGCCAATTCACCCCTCCACTTT. It specifies CSVGGQDANSPLHF.

V is TRBV12-3 or TRBV12-4 and J is TRBJ2-1; D is unresolved. V lost 5 bases and J 9 bases, leaving 11 bases between the germline ends. The CDR3 sequence is 12 residues long. Here the CDR3 reads CASSRAVGEQFF. The CDR3 nucleotides read TGTGCCAGCAGTCGGGCGGTCGGTGAGCAGTTCTTC.